The source of this TCR beta chain is a study of T cells in Graves' hyperthyroidism and ophthalmopathy. V was clipped by 4 bases and J by 6 bases, with 10 bases between them. The CDR3 has 13 amino acids. This clonotype came up many times. Template material for amplifying TCR beta CDR3 regions consisted of RNA transcripts. TCR CDR3 underwent first-round RT-PCR with the HTBI primer set. TCRdb re-called the multiplex PCR reads with MiXCR, one entry per CDR3 protein. This repertoire shows some 620,000 distinct CDR3 sequences, under 20% found once; its top ten account for approximately 3.9%. Sequences were obtained from blood. The rearrangement uses TRBV12-3 or TRBV12-4 and TRBJ1-5; possibly TRBD1 for D (5 bases). The clonotype was recovered from a woman in her thirties with Graves' hyperthyroidism. CDR3 amino acids: CASSSAGGQPQHF. CDR3 sequence (DNA): TGTGCCAGCAGTTCCGCGGGGGGTCAGCCCCAGCATTTT.